What follows are 10 T cell receptor beta chains derived from one specimen sequenced in a study of glioma-infiltrating T cells. Amplification of TCR alpha and beta CDR3 regions from RNA used iRepertoire nested multiplex PCR. TCRdb fed the multiplex PCR reads into MiXCR, producing one record per CDR3 protein. Among approximately 12,000 distinct CDR3 sequences listed, about 30% were seen once. Source material: glioma tissue, nonneoplastic brain tissue, or PBMCs (not recorded which). The receptors originated from a human donor with low-grade glioma or glioblastoma, undergoing nonglioma brain surgery, or in good health (not recorded which).

About this clonotype: This may come from a read error, since a much larger clone is one base off. The DNA for the CDR3 is TGCGCCAGAAGCCCTGGGACTAGCGGTGAGCAGTACTTC. Translation gives CARSPGTSGEQYF. The chain is built from TRBV5-1 and TRBJ2-7; 11 bases fit TRBD2. The J segment lost 7 bases and the V segment lost 8 bases, leaving 8 bases of the junction unmatched. Germline V gene sequence: CDR1 SGHRS, CDR2 YFSETQ. This CDR3 region has 13 residues.

J is TRBJ2-5 and V is TRBV7-9; TRBD2 aligns across 7 bases. V gave up 4 bases and J gave up 5 bases; unmatched junction bases: 4. The CDR3 covers 13 residues. In germline, CDR1 is SEHNR, CDR2 FQNEAQ (reference sequence). The CDR3 DNA reads as TGTGCCAGCAGCTACCTCGGGGGGGAGACCCAGTACTTC. Encoded protein: CASSYLGGETQYF.

Worth noting for this clonotype: This may be a read error: a much more frequent sequence differs by one nucleotide. The chain links TRBV29-1 to TRBJ2-2, with D tentatively TRBD1 (6 bases). CDR3 length equals 14 residues. V was cut by 3 bases and J by 1 base, with 9 bases left in between. CDR1 and CDR2 (germline): SQVTM, ANQGSEA. CDR3 loop: CSVEVRGNTGELFF. The DNA for the CDR3 is TGCAGCGTTGAGGTCAGGGGGAACACCGGGGAGCTGTTTTTT.

This chain joins TRBV5-1 and TRBJ2-2, with D possibly being TRBD2 (5 bases). This CDR3 is built from 15 residues. From germline, CDR1 is SGHRS and CDR2 YFSETQ. V dropped 0 bases and J dropped 4 bases, with 10 bases sitting between them. As DNA, the CDR3 is TGCGCCAGCAGCTTGGTTTCTAGCAGCACCGGGGAGCTGTTTTTT. This encodes CASSLVSSSTGELFF.

Concerning this clonotype itself: A much bigger clone sits one base away, suggesting this may be a read error. V and J are TRBV28 and TRBJ2-7; 10 nucleotides match TRBD2. The germline CDR1 and CDR2 sequences are MDHEN and SYDVKM. This CDR3 spans 15 amino acids. Unmatched junction bases numbered 5, after V lost 5 bases and J lost 1 base. The CDR3 DNA reads as TGTGCCAGCAGTCTAGCGGGAGATCGTTCCTACGAGCAGTACTTC. This codes for CASSLAGDRSYEQYF.

Remarks on this clonotype: A much larger clone is a single base away; this may be a read error. The V gene is TRBV14, the J gene TRBJ1-1; 7 bases map to TRBD1. This CDR3 comprises 16 residues. Per germline, CDR1 SGHDN and CDR2 FVKESK. The V gene end was trimmed by 4 bases and the J gene end by 2 bases; junction bases not matched to a gene: 10. The CDR3 DNA is TGTGCCAGCAGCCTTGACAGGGCCGTGGTAAACACTGAAGCTTTCTTT. This gives the protein CASSLDRAVVNTEAFF.

Concerning this clonotype itself: Since a much larger clone is just one base distant, this may be a read error. The rearrangement links TRBV28 to TRBJ1-1; possible D gene TRBD1, 5 bases. The germline CDR1 and CDR2 sequences are MDHEN and SYDVKM. The CDR3 has 15 amino acids. This chain's CDR3 is CASILVGTGNTEAFF. The CDR3 DNA follows: TGTGCCAGCATTTTAGTCGGGACGGGGAACACTGAAGCTTTCTTT.

The chain has TRBV5-6 and TRBJ2-1; 9 bases line up with TRBD1. V shed 2 bases, J shed 9 bases, and the junction held 6 bases outside the gene matches. There are 14 residues in the CDR3. The germline gives CDR1 SGHDT, CDR2 YYEEEE. As DNA, the CDR3 is TGTGCCAGCAGCTTTAACAGGGGGCTGGGTGAGCAGTTCTTC. This codes for CASSFNRGLGEQFF.

There are many counts of this clonotype. Written as DNA, the CDR3 is TGTGCCAGCAGTCCAGCTTCCCTGTACAGGGATCCCACCGGGGAGCTGTTTTTT. It codes for CASSPASLYRDPTGELFF. The chain uses TRBV6-1 and TRBJ2-2, with D perhaps TRBD1 (6 bases). V lost 5 bases and J 4 bases, leaving 23 bases between the germline ends. The CDR3 sequence is 18 residues long. Germline V lookup: CDR1 MNHNS, CDR2 SASEGT.

This clonotype has only a few counts. The chain recombines TRBV11-2 with TRBJ2-1; 7 nucleotides line up with TRBD1. Germline V gives CDR1 SGHAT, CDR2 FQNNGV. The J segment lost 7 bases and the V segment lost 10 bases, leaving 7 bases of the junction unmatched. The CDR3 covers 12 residues. The DNA of the CDR3 is TGTGCCACCAGGGGGACGGGAAATGAGCAGTTCTTC. Translated: CATRGTGNEQFF.